The T cell receptor (beta chain) under discussion was sequenced for a study of CD8 T cells in Susac syndrome. Sequencing of TCR beta drew on CD8+ and CD4+ T cells from blood. RNA, at roughly 0.5 to 1 ug, was reverse transcribed with random hexamers. The CDR3 of TCR beta was amplified by immunoSEQ multiplex PCR across 54 Vbeta and 13 Jbeta. Each CDR3 protein gets one entry after TCRdb re-called the immunoSEQ multiplex PCR reads with MiXCR. The sample lists roughly 200,000 distinct CDR3 sequences, around 95% occurring once. Germline values: CDR1 SGHDT, CDR2 YYEEEE. The CDR3 is 16 residues long. V dropped 4 bases and J dropped 2 bases, with 17 bases sitting between them.

The material sequenced was CD4+ T cells from PBMCs. The chain has TRBV5-6 and TRBJ2-3, with a weak D call TRBD1 (7 bases). The source is a human donor with multiple sclerosis. The CDR3 nucleotides read TGTGCCAGCAGCGTCTTCGACAGGGAGGTCACAGATACGCAGTATTTT. This codes for CASSVFDREVTDTQYF.